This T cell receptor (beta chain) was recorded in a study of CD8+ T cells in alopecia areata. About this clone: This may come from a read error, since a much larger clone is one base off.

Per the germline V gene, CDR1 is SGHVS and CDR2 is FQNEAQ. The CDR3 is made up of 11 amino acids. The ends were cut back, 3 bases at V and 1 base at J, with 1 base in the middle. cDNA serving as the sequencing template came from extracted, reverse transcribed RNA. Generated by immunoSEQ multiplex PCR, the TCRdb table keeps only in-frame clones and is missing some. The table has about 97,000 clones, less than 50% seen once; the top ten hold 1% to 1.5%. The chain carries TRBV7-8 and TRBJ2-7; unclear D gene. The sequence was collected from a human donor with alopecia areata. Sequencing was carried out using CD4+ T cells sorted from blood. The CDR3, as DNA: TGTGCCAGCAGCTTGTCCTACGAGCAGTACTTC. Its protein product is CASSLSYEQYF.